Listed below are T cell receptor beta chains from one sample, sequenced in a study of CD8 T cells in Susac syndrome. TCRdb itself ran the immunoSEQ multiplex PCR reads through MiXCR, one entry per CDR3 protein. The sample has 95,000 to 150,000 distinct CDR3 sequences; around 95% are singletons. The source material was CD8+ T cells from PBMCs. The source of these receptors is a human donor with Susac syndrome. Each CDR3 is given with its conserved first and last residue. Each record gives: D gene, V gene, J gene, CDR3 length, CDR3 protein. D genes are given only for firm matches.

D: TRBD1
V: TRBV7-9
J: TRBJ2-7
length: 12
CDR3: CASSPQGAEHYF

D: NA
V: TRBV4-3
J: TRBJ1-4
length: 14
CDR3: CASSQEGANEKLFF

D: NA
V: TRBV6-2/TRBV6-3
J: TRBJ1-2
length: 16
CDR3: CASSLPGISPFYGYTF

D: NA
V: TRBV7-9
J: TRBJ1-1
length: 14
CDR3: CASSAPGGGTEAFF

D: NA
V: TRBV25-1
J: TRBJ2-7
length: 10
CDR3: CASSAVEQYF

D: TRBD1
V: TRBV29-1
J: TRBJ2-1
length: 13
CDR3: CSVVTGTYNEQFF

D: NA
V: TRBV28
J: TRBJ2-3
length: 14
CDR3: CASSFAARTDTQYF

D: NA
V: TRBV30
J: TRBJ2-7
length: 12
CDR3: CAWSILGHEQYF

D: NA
V: TRBV4-3
J: TRBJ2-5
length: 18
CDR3: CASSQEIGGRLAGETQYF

D: NA
V: TRBV27
J: TRBJ1-2
length: 16
CDR3: CASSPSVGETNYGYTF

D: NA
V: TRBV19
J: TRBJ2-7
length: 12
CDR3: CATWTEGYEQYF

D: NA
V: TRBV30
J: TRBJ1-4
length: 12
CDR3: CAWSVIGEKLFF

D: NA
V: TRBV5-6
J: TRBJ2-2
length: 15
CDR3: CASNLGRGGTGELFF

D: NA
V: TRBV10-3
J: TRBJ1-2
length: 14
CDR3: CAISESGRNYGYTF

D: NA
V: TRBV20-1
J: TRBJ1-1
length: 12
CDR3: CSVYDSHTEAFF

D: TRBD2
V: TRBV13
J: TRBJ2-1
length: 16
CDR3: CASSLEAGVDYNEQFF

D: NA
V: TRBV6-5
J: TRBJ2-6
length: 15
CDR3: CASSRGSPGANVLTF

D: NA
V: TRBV30
J: TRBJ1-2
length: 13
CDR3: CAWSVSFTYGYTF

D: NA
V: TRBV9
J: TRBJ2-2
length: 12
CDR3: CASSSRTGELFF

D: NA
V: TRBV14
J: TRBJ1-2
length: 16
CDR3: CASSQSLGGTYYGYTF

D: NA
V: TRBV6-5
J: TRBJ2-2
length: 14
CDR3: CASSATGNTGELFF

D: NA
V: TRBV29-1
J: TRBJ2-1
length: 11
CDR3: CSVAGGDEQFF